The sequence of this T cell receptor (beta chain) was determined in a study of blood T cell repertoires in COVID-19. CDR1 and CDR2 (germline): MNHEY, SVGEGT. CDR3 length: 17 residues. The V and J ends lost 6 bases and 1 base respectively, with 20 bases between them. Here immunoSEQ multiplex PCR was the method, and the copy in TCRdb shows in-frame clones only, minus some. This sample has roughly 380,000 clones, with 81% found just once. The sample consisted of peripheral blood. This chain joins TRBV6-2 or TRBV6-3 and TRBJ2-3, with D possibly matching TRBD2 (5 bases). The receptor was derived from a human donor with acute or convalescent COVID-19. The donor label of this sample is uncertain. The CDR3 DNA sequence: TGTGCCAGCAGCTCGGACTTAGCCCTACAACGCACAGATACGCAGTATTTT. Protein product: CASSSDLALQRTDTQYF.